This entry describes one TCR beta chain. This entry comes from a study of memory CD4+ T cells and cytomegalovirus serostatus. About the research overall: Donors were healthy Belgian adults, fewer than ten CMV seropositive and 24 seronegative.

The sort gate was single viable CD3+CD4+CD8-CD45RO+ cells for memory CD4+ T cells. Serostatus was set by detecting CMV pp150, pp28, p38, p52 IgG. Per the authors' pipeline: After removing out-of-frame reads, 2,204,828 distinct TCRbeta sequences remained. This table comes from immunoSEQ multiplex PCR, and its TCRdb copy is limited to in-frame clones, with some not included. V and J calls and clone size come straight from that table; D and trimming were deduced from the DNA. The sample gives 25,000 to 30,000 clones, over 70% of which show up once; around 1% is in the top ten. The CDR3 covers 13 residues. CDR1 SGHRS and CDR2 YFSETQ come from the germline V gene. Trimming cost V 2 bases and J 6 bases, with 8 bases left between them.

This TCR was sampled from an adult in good health and CMV-seronegative. The genes are TRBV5-1 and TRBJ2-2; possibly TRBD1 for D (6 bases). Sequenced material: memory CD4+ T cells from blood. CDR3 loop: CASSFGQSGELFF. The CDR3 nucleotides read TGCGCCAGCAGCTTCGGACAGTCCGGGGAGCTGTTTTTT.